The 17 T cell receptor beta chains reported below all come from one sample, sequenced in a study of blood T cells in healthy people across ages. Combining a sample-barcoded 5' primer with a J-beta primer mix, a second PCR ran for roughly 7 to 11 cycles. TCRdb re-called the 5' RACE reads through MiXCR, storing one row per CDR3 protein. The sample shows about 1.4 million distinct CDR3 sequences, approximately 59% of them seen only once. Sequencing used blood. All receptors derive from a man younger than 35 in good health.

In its sample, this clonotype was seen once. The chain combines TRBV28 with TRBJ1-5, with D possibly being TRBD1 (6 bases). This CDR3 is built from 15 residues. With 2 bases removed from V and 9 bases from J, the gap between germline ends came to 17 bases. Germline-derived CDR1 and CDR2 are MDHEN and SYDVKM. The CDR3 DNA reads TGTGCCAGCAGTTTACACAGGGTGCCCGGGGGGCCCCAGCATTTT. Its protein is CASSLHRVPGGPQHF.

The table lists this clonotype with a few counts. The rearrangement links TRBV4-1 to TRBJ2-7; a weak D match, TRBD1 (6 bases). V lost 4 bases, J lost 0 bases, and 16 bases lay in between. The germline gives CDR1 MGHRA, CDR2 YSYEKL. The CDR3 is 16 residues long. In DNA form, the CDR3 reads TGCGCCAGCAGCCCTCGGGCGACAGGAATCTCCTACGAGCAGTACTTC. Protein sequence: CASSPRATGISYEQYF.

This chain joins TRBV4-2 and TRBJ1-1, with 11 nucleotides matching TRBD1. The V gene's germline CDR1 is LGHNA and CDR2 YNFKEQ. V dropped 5 bases and J dropped 11; count of bases not matched to a gene: 10. The length of the CDR3 is 14 residues. The CDR3 here is CASSVGGQGAWAFF. The CDR3 DNA reads as TGTGCCAGCAGCGTGGGCGGACAGGGGGCATGGGCTTTCTTT.

This chain connects TRBV4-1 to TRBJ2-1; D uncertain. Germline V gene lookup returns CDR1 MGHRA and CDR2 YSYEKL. This CDR3 is 12 amino acids long. V lost 1 base to trimming and J lost 6 bases, with 4 bases between them. CDR3 DNA: TGCGCCAGCAGCCAAGTGATCAATGAGCAGTTCTTC. Translated, it gives CASSQVINEQFF.

The chain recombines TRBV27 with TRBJ2-7; possible D gene TRBD1, 5 bases. CDR1 MNHEY and CDR2 SMNVEV come from the germline V gene (reference sequence). The CDR3 sequence is 15 residues long. Deletions cut 2 bases from V and 3 bases from J, with 14 bases between. The CDR3 DNA follows: TGTGCCAGCAGTTTAAATGGATGGGGCGACTACGAGCAGTACTTC. Translation: CASSLNGWGDYEQYF.

This clonotype was observed a few times. The chain joins TRBV7-8 to TRBJ2-5, with a possible D match to TRBD1 (6 bases). The CDR3 length is 14 residues. CDR1 and CDR2 from the germline V gene are SGHVS and FQNEAQ. V dropped 5 bases and J dropped 0 bases, with 10 bases sitting between them. CDR3 nucleotides: TGTGCCAGCAGCCACCGGACAGACCAAGAGACCCAGTACTTC. This gives the protein CASSHRTDQETQYF.

The chain employs TRBV29-1 and TRBJ2-1; the D gene is possibly TRBD1 (6 bases). CDR1 and CDR2 from the germline V gene are SQVTM and ANQGSEA. The V end lost 7 bases, the J end lost 13 bases, and 26 bases lay between the germline ends. CDR3 size: 14 residues. Written as DNA, the CDR3 is TGCAGCGCCCCAGGATGGACAGTGCCCGAGACCCAGTTCTTC. Translation gives CSAPGWTVPETQFF.

V gene TRBV6-6 combines with J gene TRBJ2-5; TRBD1 is a possible D gene (7 bases). The CDR3 loop spans 17 amino acids. The V end lost 6 bases, the J end lost 2 bases, and 22 bases lay between the germline ends. CDR1 MNHNY and CDR2 SVGAGI come from the germline V gene (reference sequence). In nucleotides, the CDR3 is TGTGCCAGCAGCCCAAGGGGGCCGGGGGCGTATCAAGAGACCCAGTACTTC. The encoded protein is CASSPRGPGAYQETQYF.

This chain connects TRBV20-1 to TRBJ2-7; 7 nucleotides align to TRBD2. CDR3 length: 12 amino acids. Germline assignment: CDR1 DFQATT and CDR2 SNEGSKA (reference sequence). The CDR3 protein is CSSLGRGAEQYF. The CDR3 DNA sequence: TGCAGCAGTTTGGGGAGGGGCGCCGAGCAGTACTTC.

This sequence joins TRBV2 and TRBJ2-3; unclear D gene. V lost 1 base and J 6 bases, leaving 11 bases between the germline ends. Germline CDR1 is SNHLY and CDR2 is FYNNEI. The CDR3 is made up of 14 amino acids. CDR3 amino acids: CASSEDRGLDTQYF. The CDR3 DNA is TGTGCCAGCAGTGAAGATCGTGGGCTGGATACGCAGTATTTT.

The chain carries TRBV12-3 or TRBV12-4 and TRBJ2-1, with 7 nucleotides matching TRBD2. This CDR3 has 14 amino acids. Losses at the gene ends were 4 bases for V and 7 bases for J; bases not matched to a gene: 7. In DNA, the CDR3 is TGTGCCAGCAGTTGGGCGGGAGCCGCAAATGAGCAGTTCTTC. It encodes CASSWAGAANEQFF.

V is TRBV3-1 and J is TRBJ1-2, with 9 bases lining up with TRBD1. The CDR3 runs 13 residues. Trimming took 4 bases from V and 4 from J; bases not matched to a gene: 1. The germline CDR1 and CDR2 sequences are LGHDT and YNNKEL (reference sequence). The CDR3 region is CASSRQGVYGYTF. The DNA of the CDR3 is TGTGCCAGCAGCCGACAGGGGGTCTATGGCTACACCTTC.

The chain carries TRBV6-5 and TRBJ1-1; D not resolved. This CDR3 has 14 amino acids. Trimming took off 2 bases at V and 6 bases at J, with 13 bases between the two ends. Germline V gives CDR1 MNHEY, CDR2 SVGAGI. The CDR3 sequence: CASSYRWKGAEAFF. In DNA form, the CDR3 reads TGTGCCAGCAGTTACCGATGGAAAGGTGCTGAAGCTTTCTTT.

This clonotype showed up just a few times. The chain joins TRBV12-3 or TRBV12-4 to TRBJ1-1; D gene uncertain. The germline V and J ends were trimmed by 10 bases and 3 bases, with 15 bases remaining between them. The CDR3 has 13 residues. The CDR3 loop reads CAIEEYTDTEAFF. The CDR3 region has the DNA TGTGCCATTGAGGAGTACACGGACACTGAAGCTTTCTTT.

The genes are TRBV29-1 and TRBJ1-3; D is unresolved. The V gene's germline CDR1 is SQVTM and CDR2 ANQGSEA. V was trimmed by 2 bases and J by 4 bases, leaving 3 bases between them. The CDR3 contains 11 residues. The CDR3, as DNA: TGCAGCGTTGAATTGGGAAACACCATATATTTT. Its translation: CSVELGNTIYF.

The chain couples TRBV4-3 to TRBJ2-1; 9 nucleotides agree with TRBD2. CDR1 is LGHNA, CDR2 YSLEER, per germline. The CDR3 length is 15 residues. Unmatched junction bases numbered 5, after V lost 6 bases and J lost 2 bases. CDR3 sequence reads: CASSTGTSPYNEQFF. CDR3 bases: TGCGCCAGCAGTACCGGGACTAGCCCCTACAATGAGCAGTTCTTC.

This clonotype was observed a single time. This rearrangement joins TRBV29-1 to TRBJ1-2; TRBD1 matches 9 bases. The CDR3 sequence is 12 residues long. Per germline, CDR1 SQVTM and CDR2 ANQGSEA. J was trimmed by 7 bases and V by 3 bases; bases with no gene match: 3. This CDR3 reads CSVEGTGSGYTF. The CDR3 DNA reads as TGCAGCGTTGAGGGGACAGGGTCTGGCTACACCTTC.